This is a list of T cell receptor beta chains from one sample in a study of T cell responses to AZD1222 COVID-19 vaccine. The data were produced by immunoSEQ multiplex PCR, yet TCRdb's version contains in-frame clones alone and is incomplete. The sample lists over 75,000 clones; over 85% were seen once. Sample: peripheral blood, taken on day 0 of AZD1222 vaccination. These receptors were obtained from an adult in good health. CDR3s include the opening cysteine and the closing phenylalanine or tryptophan. A D gene is named only where the DNA matches it firmly. Some rows mark clone size as missing; the rest say once, few, many or name a class of expanded clone.

.,TRBJ1-2,.,TRBV5-1,CASSSEGLYGYTF,TGCGCCAGCAGTTCCGAGGGGCTCTATGGCTACACCTTC
TRBD1,TRBJ1-3,.,TRBV2,CASASGGAGNTIYF,TGTGCCAGCGCCTCAGGGGGCGCGGGAAACACCATATATTTT
TRBD2,TRBJ2-1,.,TRBV3-1/TRBV3-2,CASTSSGGRNNEQFF,TGTGCCAGCACCTCTAGCGGGGGTAGGAACAATGAGCAGTTCTTC
.,TRBJ2-1,.,TRBV19,CASSIMGSYNEQFF,TGTGCCAGTAGTATCATGGGGTCCTACAATGAGCAGTTCTTC
TRBD2,TRBJ2-2,.,TRBV11-2,CASSLRGGNTGELFF,TGTGCCAGCAGCTTGCGGGGGGGGAACACCGGGGAGCTGTTTTTT
TRBD1,TRBJ2-1,.,TRBV28,CASSRGQNEQFF,TGTGCCAGCAGCCGGGGACAGAATGAGCAGTTCTTC
.,TRBJ2-5,.,TRBV2,CASGRDNQETQYF,TGTGCCAGCGGCCGGGACAACCAAGAGACCCAGTACTTC
TRBD1,TRBJ1-1,few,TRBV19,CASSIPGQGLGGELAFF,TGTGCCAGTAGTATACCGGGACAGGGGCTCGGGGGGGAGTTGGCTTTCTTT
.,TRBJ1-2,.,TRBV28,CASGFADYGYTF,TGTGCCAGCGGCTTCGCAGACTATGGCTACACCTTC
TRBD1,TRBJ1-1,.,TRBV7-2,CASSSQGAGTEAFF,TGTGCCAGCAGCTCCCAGGGGGCTGGCACTGAAGCTTTCTTT
.,TRBJ1-2,once,TRBV5-4,CASSLGRSEGYGYTF,TGTGCCAGCAGCTTGGGCCGGAGTGAGGGCTATGGCTACACCTTC
.,TRBJ1-5,.,TRBV6-6,CASSYSKGNNQPQHF,TGTGCCAGCAGTTACAGTAAGGGTAACAATCAGCCCCAGCATTTT
.,TRBJ1-1,.,TRBV6-5,CASSRDRVGTEAFF,TGTGCCAGCAGCCGCGACCGGGTAGGGACTGAAGCTTTCTTT
.,TRBJ1-2,.,TRBV7-2,CASSLSSSLDYGYTF,TGTGCCAGCAGCTTAAGTTCATCTCTCGATTATGGCTACACCTTC
.,TRBJ2-1,.,TRBV6-5,CASSYNSGYNEQFF,TGTGCCAGCAGTTACAATTCGGGCTACAATGAGCAGTTCTTC
.,TRBJ1-1,.,TRBV6-5,CASSYSWRGNTEAFF,TGTGCCAGCAGTTACTCTTGGAGGGGTAACACTGAAGCTTTCTTT
.,TRBJ1-2,.,TRBV5-1,CASSWGDDRPGGYTF,TGCGCCAGCAGCTGGGGAGATGACAGGCCAGGGGGCTACACCTTC
.,TRBJ2-5,.,TRBV11-2,CASGRGGSGETQYF,TGTGCCAGCGGGCGTGGAGGAAGCGGAGAGACCCAGTACTTC
TRBD1,TRBJ1-2,.,TRBV6-5,CASSSTGGNLYGYTF,TGTGCCAGCAGCTCTACAGGGGGCAACCTCTATGGCTACACCTTC
.,TRBJ1-2,.,TRBV3-1/TRBV3-2,CASSPDPGGGYTF,TGTGCCAGCAGCCCCGACCCAGGCGGTGGCTACACCTTC
.,TRBJ1-1,.,TRBV2,CASNFRGRNTEAFF,TGTGCCAGCAATTTCAGGGGACGGAACACTGAAGCTTTCTTT
.,TRBJ1-4,few,TRBV6-5,CASSYSSGGGEKLFF,TGTGCCAGCAGTTACTCATCTGGGGGCGGTGAAAAACTGTTTTTT
.,TRBJ2-7,once,TRBV25-1,CASSGGYEQYF,TGTGCCAGCAGTGGGGGGTACGAGCAGTACTTC
.,TRBJ1-1,.,TRBV30,CAWSVLARNTEAFF,TGTGCCTGGAGTGTACTCGCCCGGAACACTGAAGCTTTCTTT
.,TRBJ1-1,.,TRBV6-4,CASRPSGGTEAFF,TGTGCCAGCAGACCCAGCGGGGGGACTGAAGCTTTCTTT
TRBD2,TRBJ2-5,.,TRBV5-4,CASTPGGAGQTETQYF,TGTGCCAGCACCCCCGGGGGGGCAGGCCAAACGGAGACCCAGTACTTC
TRBD1,TRBJ2-7,.,TRBV25-1,CATNLGTGLRTYEQYF,TGTGCCACCAACCTAGGGACAGGTCTAAGGACCTACGAGCAGTACTTC
.,TRBJ1-3,.,TRBV19,CASSSRDSGNTIYF,TGTGCCAGTAGTAGCCGGGACTCTGGAAACACCATATATTTT
.,TRBJ1-3,.,TRBV10-2,CASSLGGSSGNTIYF,TGCGCCAGCAGTCTGGGGGGGAGCTCTGGAAACACCATATATTTT
.,TRBJ2-2,.,TRBV18,CASSPSGIRGTGELFF,TGTGCCAGCTCACCATCTGGGATCCGGGGGACCGGGGAGCTGTTTTTT
TRBD1,TRBJ2-7,.,TRBV3-1/TRBV3-2,CASSQDDGQGLYEQYF,TGTGCCAGCAGCCAAGATGACGGACAGGGGTTATACGAGCAGTACTTC
TRBD2,TRBJ2-2,.,TRBV3-1/TRBV3-2,CASSPLGSSGRAGELFF,TGTGCCAGCAGCCCCCTTGGGAGTAGCGGGAGGGCCGGGGAGCTGTTTTTT
.,TRBJ2-2,.,TRBV9,CASSVGVGVAGELFF,TGTGCCAGCAGCGTAGGTGTGGGGGTAGCCGGGGAGCTGTTTTTT
.,TRBJ1-1,.,TRBV30,CAWSVGTSNTEAFF,TGTGCCTGGAGTGTCGGGACATCGAACACTGAAGCTTTCTTT
.,TRBJ1-1,once,TRBV7-2,CASSLIGRFEAFF,TGTGCCAGCAGCCTCATCGGACGGTTTGAAGCTTTCTTT
TRBD1,TRBJ1-1,.,TRBV2,CASTPQGNAEAFF,TGTGCCAGCACCCCACAGGGGAACGCTGAAGCTTTCTTT
TRBD2,TRBJ2-1,.,TRBV7-9,CASSPGTSGYEQFF,TGTGCCAGCAGCCCCGGGACTAGCGGATATGAGCAGTTCTTC